The 2 T cell receptor beta chains given below trace back to one sample, sequenced in a study of cytomegalovirus exposure and HLA in healthy donors. Vbeta (60) and Jbeta (13) primers were used in the PCR. Only in-frame clones appear in the TCRdb table, and some are missing; sequencing was by immunoSEQ multiplex PCR. The sample carries around 170,000 clones, about 78% recorded once. Sequenced input: PBMCs. All receptors derive from a male donor in good health and CMV-seronegative.

CDR3 bases: TGTGCCAGCAGACTTCAGGGTTTGGGCAATGAGCAGTTCTTC. It yields the protein CASRLQGLGNEQFF. The chain employs TRBV27 and TRBJ2-1, with D possibly being TRBD1 (5 bases). The germline V and J ends were trimmed by 6 bases and 6 bases, with 15 bases remaining between them. CDR3 length equals 14 residues. CDR1 and CDR2 (germline): MNHEY, SMNVEV (reference sequence).

The V and J genes are TRBV2 and TRBJ2-7; 11 bases are shared with TRBD1. With 4 bases clipped from V and 7 bases from J, the junction kept 6 bases outside the gene matches. Germline V gives CDR1 SNHLY, CDR2 FYNNEI. The CDR3 runs to 14 residues. The CDR3 reads CASSVGQGAREQYF. CDR3 bases: TGTGCCAGCAGTGTAGGACAGGGGGCGCGGGAGCAGTACTTC.